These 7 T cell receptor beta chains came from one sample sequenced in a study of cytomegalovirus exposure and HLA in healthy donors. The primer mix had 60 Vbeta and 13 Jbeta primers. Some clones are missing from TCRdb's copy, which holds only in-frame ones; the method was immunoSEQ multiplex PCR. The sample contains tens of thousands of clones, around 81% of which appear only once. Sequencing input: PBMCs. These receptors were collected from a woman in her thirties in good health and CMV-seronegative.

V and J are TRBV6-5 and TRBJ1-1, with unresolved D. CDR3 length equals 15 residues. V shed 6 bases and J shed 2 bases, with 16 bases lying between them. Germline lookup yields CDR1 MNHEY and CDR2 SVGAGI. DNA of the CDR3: TGTGCCAGCAGCCGCTCTAGGATACTAAACACTGAAGCTTTCTTT. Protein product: CASSRSRILNTEAFF.

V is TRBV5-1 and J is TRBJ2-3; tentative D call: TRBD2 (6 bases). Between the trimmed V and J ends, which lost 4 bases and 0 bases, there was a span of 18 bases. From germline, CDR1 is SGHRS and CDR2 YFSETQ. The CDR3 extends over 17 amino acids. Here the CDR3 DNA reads TGCGCCAGCAGCCCCATTTTGGGCGGGGCTAGCACAGATACGCAGTATTTT. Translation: CASSPILGGASTDTQYF.

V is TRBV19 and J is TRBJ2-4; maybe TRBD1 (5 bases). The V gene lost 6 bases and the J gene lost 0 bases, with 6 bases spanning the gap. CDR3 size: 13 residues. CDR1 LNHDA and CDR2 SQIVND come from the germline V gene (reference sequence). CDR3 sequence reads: CASRGLAKNIQYF. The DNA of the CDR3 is TGTGCCAGTAGGGGGCTAGCCAAAAACATTCAGTACTTC.

The CDR3 nucleotides are TGTGCCAGCAGTATATTGCAGAATCAGCCCCAGCATTTT. Translating gives CASSILQNQPQHF. The chain links TRBV2 to TRBJ1-5; unclear D gene. Germline loops: CDR1 SNHLY, CDR2 FYNNEI. V lost 5 bases and J 4 bases, leaving 9 bases between the germline ends. The CDR3 is made up of 13 amino acids.

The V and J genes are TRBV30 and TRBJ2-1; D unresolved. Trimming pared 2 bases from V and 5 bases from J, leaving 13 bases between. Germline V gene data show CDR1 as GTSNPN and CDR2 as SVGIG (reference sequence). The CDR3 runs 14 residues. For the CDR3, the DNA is TGTGCCTGGAGTTTGCGTTTTTCCAACAATGAGCAGTTCTTC. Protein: CAWSLRFSNNEQFF.

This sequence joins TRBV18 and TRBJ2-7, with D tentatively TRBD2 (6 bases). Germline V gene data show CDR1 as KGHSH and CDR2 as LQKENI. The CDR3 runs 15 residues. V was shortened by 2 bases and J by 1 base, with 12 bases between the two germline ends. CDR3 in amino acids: CASSPATRGSYEQYF. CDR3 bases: TGTGCCAGCTCACCAGCGACTAGAGGTTCCTACGAGCAGTACTTC.

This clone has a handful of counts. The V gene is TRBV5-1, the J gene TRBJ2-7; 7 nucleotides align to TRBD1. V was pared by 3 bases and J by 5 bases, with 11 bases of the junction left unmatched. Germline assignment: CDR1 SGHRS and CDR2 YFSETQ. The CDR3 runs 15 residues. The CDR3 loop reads CASSWRQGIDDEQYF. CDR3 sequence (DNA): TGCGCCAGCAGCTGGAGACAGGGTATCGACGACGAGCAGTACTTC. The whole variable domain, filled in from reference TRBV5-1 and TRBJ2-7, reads KAGVTQTPRYLIKTRGQQVTLSCSPISGHRSVSWYQQTPGQGLQFLFEYFSETQRNKGNFPGRFSGRQFSNSRSEMNVSTLELGDSALYLCASSWRQGIDDEQYFGPGTRLTVT.